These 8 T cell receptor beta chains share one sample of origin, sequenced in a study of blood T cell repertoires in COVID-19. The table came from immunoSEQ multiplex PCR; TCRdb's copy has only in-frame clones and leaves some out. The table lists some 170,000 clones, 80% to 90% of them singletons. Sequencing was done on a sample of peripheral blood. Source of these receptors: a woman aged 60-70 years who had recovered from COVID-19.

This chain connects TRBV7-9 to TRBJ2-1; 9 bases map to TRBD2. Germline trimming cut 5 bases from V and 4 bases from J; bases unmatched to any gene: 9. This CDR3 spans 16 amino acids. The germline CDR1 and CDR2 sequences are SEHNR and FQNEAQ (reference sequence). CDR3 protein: CASSPYRGLAYNEQFF. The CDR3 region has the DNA TGTGCCAGCAGCCCCTATAGGGGACTAGCTTACAATGAGCAGTTCTTC.

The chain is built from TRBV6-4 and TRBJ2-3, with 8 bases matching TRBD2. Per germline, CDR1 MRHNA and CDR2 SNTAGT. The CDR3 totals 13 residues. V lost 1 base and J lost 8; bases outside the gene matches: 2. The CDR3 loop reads CASSDWTSSTQYF. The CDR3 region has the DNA TGTGCCAGCAGTGACTGGACTAGCTCTACGCAGTATTTT.

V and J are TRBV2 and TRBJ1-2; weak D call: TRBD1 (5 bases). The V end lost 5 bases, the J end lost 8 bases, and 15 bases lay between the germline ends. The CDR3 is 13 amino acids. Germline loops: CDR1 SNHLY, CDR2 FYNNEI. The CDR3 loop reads CASSRQPGEGYTF. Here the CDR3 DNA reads TGTGCCAGCAGTAGACAGCCGGGTGAGGGCTACACCTTC. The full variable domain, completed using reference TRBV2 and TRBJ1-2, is EPEVTQTPSHQVTQMGQEVILRCVPISNHLYFYWYRQILGQKVEFLVSFYNNEISEKSEIFDDQFSVERPDGSNFTLKIRSTKLEDSAMYFCASSRQPGEGYTFGSGTRLTVV.

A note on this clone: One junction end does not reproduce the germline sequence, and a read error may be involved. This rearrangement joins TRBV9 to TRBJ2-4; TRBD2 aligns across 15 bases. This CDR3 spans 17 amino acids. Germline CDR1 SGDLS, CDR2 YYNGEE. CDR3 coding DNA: TGTGCCAGCAGCGTAGGGACTAGCGGGGGGGCCATAAACATTCAGTACTTC. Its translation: CASSVGTSGGAINIQYF. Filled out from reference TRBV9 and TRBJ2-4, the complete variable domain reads DSGVTQTPKHLITATGQRVTLRCSPRSGDLSVYWYQQSLDQGLQFLIQYYNGEERAKGNILERFSAQQFPDLHSELNLSSLELGDSALYFCASSVGTSGGAINIQYFGAGTRLSVL.

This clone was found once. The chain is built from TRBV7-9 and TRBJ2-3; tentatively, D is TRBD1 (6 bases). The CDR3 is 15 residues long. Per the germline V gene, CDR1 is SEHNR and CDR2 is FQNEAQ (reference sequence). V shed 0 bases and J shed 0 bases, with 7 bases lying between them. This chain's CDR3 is CASSLARGSTDTQYF. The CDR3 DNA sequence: TGTGCCAGCAGCTTAGCGAGGGGGAGCACAGATACGCAGTATTTT.

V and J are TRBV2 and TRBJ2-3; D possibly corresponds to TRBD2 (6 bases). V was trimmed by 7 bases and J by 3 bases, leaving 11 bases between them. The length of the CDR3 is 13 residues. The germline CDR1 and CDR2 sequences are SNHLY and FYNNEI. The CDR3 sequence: CASKVGGTDTQYF. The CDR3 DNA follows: TGTGCCAGCAAGGTGGGGGGAACAGATACGCAGTATTTT.

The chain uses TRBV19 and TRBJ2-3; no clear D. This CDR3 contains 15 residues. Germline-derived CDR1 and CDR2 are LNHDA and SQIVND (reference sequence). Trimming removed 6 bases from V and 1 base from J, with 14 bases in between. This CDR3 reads CASRPTQLGTDTQYF. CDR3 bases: TGTGCCAGTAGGCCCACCCAATTAGGCACAGATACGCAGTATTTT.

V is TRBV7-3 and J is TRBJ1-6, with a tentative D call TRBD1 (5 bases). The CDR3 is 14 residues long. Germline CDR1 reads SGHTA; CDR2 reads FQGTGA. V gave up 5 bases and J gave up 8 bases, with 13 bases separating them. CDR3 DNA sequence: TGTGCCAGCAGCAAAGGGCAGACAGATTCACCCCTCCACTTT. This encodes CASSKGQTDSPLHF.